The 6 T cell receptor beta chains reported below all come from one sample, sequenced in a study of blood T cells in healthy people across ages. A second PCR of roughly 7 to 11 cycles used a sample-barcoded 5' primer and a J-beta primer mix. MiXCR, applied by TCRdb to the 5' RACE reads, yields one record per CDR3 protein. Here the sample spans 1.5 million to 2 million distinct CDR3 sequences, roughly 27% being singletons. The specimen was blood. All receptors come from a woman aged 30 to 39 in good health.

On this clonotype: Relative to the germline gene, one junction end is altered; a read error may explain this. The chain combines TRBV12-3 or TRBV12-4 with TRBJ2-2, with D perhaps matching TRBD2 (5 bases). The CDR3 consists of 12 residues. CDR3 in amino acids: CASSFRSGERFF. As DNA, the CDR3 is TGTGCCAGCAGTTTCCGGTCCGGGGAGCGGTTTTTT.

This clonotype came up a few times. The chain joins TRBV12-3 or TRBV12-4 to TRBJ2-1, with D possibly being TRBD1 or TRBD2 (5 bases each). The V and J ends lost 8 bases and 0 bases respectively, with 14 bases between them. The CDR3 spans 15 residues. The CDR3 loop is CASSGPESSYNEQFF. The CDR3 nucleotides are TGTGCCAGCTCGGGACCCGAGAGCTCCTACAATGAGCAGTTCTTC.

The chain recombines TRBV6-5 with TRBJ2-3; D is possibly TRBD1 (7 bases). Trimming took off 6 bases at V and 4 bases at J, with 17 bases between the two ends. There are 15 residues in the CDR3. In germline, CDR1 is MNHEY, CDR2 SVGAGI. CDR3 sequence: CASSPAGQIADTQYF. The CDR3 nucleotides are TGTGCCAGCAGCCCCGCGGGACAGATAGCAGATACGCAGTATTTT.

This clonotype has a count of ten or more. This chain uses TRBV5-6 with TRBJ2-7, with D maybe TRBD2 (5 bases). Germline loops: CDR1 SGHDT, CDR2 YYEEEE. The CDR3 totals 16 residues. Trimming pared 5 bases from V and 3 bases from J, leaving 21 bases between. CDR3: CASRVWIWETNYEQYF. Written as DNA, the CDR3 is TGTGCCAGCAGAGTATGGATCTGGGAGACAAACTACGAGCAGTACTTC.

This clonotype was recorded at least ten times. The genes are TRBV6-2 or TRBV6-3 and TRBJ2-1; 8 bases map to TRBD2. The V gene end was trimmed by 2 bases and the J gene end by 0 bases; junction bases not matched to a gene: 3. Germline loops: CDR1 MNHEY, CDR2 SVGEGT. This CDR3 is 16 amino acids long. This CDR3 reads CASSYTGGSSYNEQFF. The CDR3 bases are TGTGCCAGCAGTTACACGGGGGGGAGCTCCTACAATGAGCAGTTCTTC.

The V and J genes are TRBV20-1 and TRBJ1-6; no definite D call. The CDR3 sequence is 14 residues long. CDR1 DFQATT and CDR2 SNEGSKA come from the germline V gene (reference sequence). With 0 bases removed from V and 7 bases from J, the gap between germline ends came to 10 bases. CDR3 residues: CSAREPGRNSPLHF. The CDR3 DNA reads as TGCAGTGCTAGAGAACCTGGACGGAATTCACCCCTCCACTTT.